The rows below give T cell receptor beta chains drawn from one sample of a study of T cell changes during pregnancy in multiple sclerosis. Sequencing used immunoSEQ multiplex PCR; TCRdb keeps in-frame clones, though not all of them. Of some 60,000 clones listed, 90% to 95% are singletons. The sequences come from CD4+ T cells from peripheral blood mononuclear cells, collected in the first trimester of pregnancy. The source of these receptors is a female donor with multiple sclerosis, enrolled in a pregnancy study. Each CDR3 is given with its conserved first and last residue. Fields, in order: J gene, D gene, V gene, CDR3 protein. D genes are given only for firm matches.

j_gene: TRBJ1-1; d_gene: TRBD1; v_gene: TRBV5-1; CDR3aa: CASSQGTGTGTEAFF
j_gene: TRBJ2-7; d_gene: TRBD1; v_gene: TRBV6-5; CDR3aa: CASRRQGAYEQYF
j_gene: TRBJ1-3; d_gene: -; v_gene: TRBV6-1; CDR3aa: CASRAGGRLAGNTIYF
j_gene: TRBJ2-3; d_gene: TRBD2; v_gene: TRBV9; CDR3aa: CASSVGRGWTDTQYF
j_gene: TRBJ2-7; d_gene: TRBD1; v_gene: TRBV29-1; CDR3aa: CSVESGGTGSEQYF
j_gene: TRBJ1-5; d_gene: TRBD1; v_gene: TRBV4-1; CDR3aa: CASSQDMGTGGQPQHF
j_gene: TRBJ2-7; d_gene: -; v_gene: TRBV6-5; CDR3aa: CASSYSTGGAIEQYF
j_gene: TRBJ1-2; d_gene: -; v_gene: TRBV19; CDR3aa: CASSIPPGYGYGYTF
j_gene: TRBJ2-5; d_gene: -; v_gene: TRBV29-1; CDR3aa: CSAGNIEETQYF
j_gene: TRBJ2-7; d_gene: TRBD1; v_gene: TRBV30; CDR3aa: CARTGNLRQGEDYEQYF
j_gene: TRBJ1-2; d_gene: -; v_gene: TRBV19; CDR3aa: CASSMEELYGYTF
j_gene: TRBJ1-1; d_gene: -; v_gene: TRBV30; CDR3aa: CALRGGITEAFF
j_gene: TRBJ1-2; d_gene: TRBD1; v_gene: TRBV10-3; CDR3aa: CAISSALDRGYGYTF
j_gene: TRBJ2-5; d_gene: -; v_gene: TRBV11-3; CDR3aa: CASSFRQETQYF
j_gene: TRBJ2-2; d_gene: -; v_gene: TRBV4-2; CDR3aa: CASSQVPAGDTGELFF
j_gene: TRBJ2-1; d_gene: TRBD2; v_gene: TRBV5-4; CDR3aa: CASSPASGGAGEQFF
j_gene: TRBJ2-1; d_gene: TRBD2; v_gene: TRBV4-2; CDR3aa: CASSPNTGGTRDYNEQFF
j_gene: TRBJ2-5; d_gene: TRBD1; v_gene: TRBV6-1; CDR3aa: CASRGTGRETQYF
j_gene: TRBJ2-3; d_gene: TRBD1; v_gene: TRBV2; CDR3aa: CASRRQGVIIDTQYF
j_gene: TRBJ1-1; d_gene: -; v_gene: TRBV10-3; CDR3aa: CAISGPGKNTEAFF
j_gene: TRBJ1-6; d_gene: -; v_gene: TRBV25-1; CDR3aa: CASRGGKSSYNSPLHF
j_gene: TRBJ1-1; d_gene: -; v_gene: TRBV6-5; CDR3aa: CASSYLAGSNTEAFF
j_gene: TRBJ2-3; d_gene: -; v_gene: TRBV10-3; CDR3aa: CAIASVGGGTDTQYF
j_gene: TRBJ1-6; d_gene: -; v_gene: TRBV4-3; CDR3aa: CASSQAHMRGAPNSPLHF
j_gene: TRBJ1-1; d_gene: -; v_gene: TRBV7-9; CDR3aa: CASTLQDTEAFF
j_gene: TRBJ1-2; d_gene: TRBD1; v_gene: TRBV2; CDR3aa: CASSEDRQGARGYTF
j_gene: TRBJ1-3; d_gene: TRBD1; v_gene: TRBV6-6; CDR3aa: CASSPRDRRNTIYF